This T cell receptor (beta chain) appears in the sequencing data of a study of control samples from healthy donors and cancer patients. Profiled with immunoSEQ multiplex PCR; TCRdb holds only in-frame clones, not every one. This table holds about 190,000 clones. The sequence came from a woman younger than 45 in good health. Sequences were obtained from blood.

In DNA, the CDR3 is TGTGCAAGTCGCTTACTGACCATTAGCGAAGGGTCCTACAATGAGCAGTTCTTC. The encoded protein is CASRLLTISEGSYNEQFF. The V call is TRBV12-2, the J call TRBJ2-1; TRBD2 is taken as the D call from the table, unchecked against the DNA. TRBV12-2 corresponds to a pseudogene. The CDR3 has 18 amino acids.